The source of this T cell receptor (beta chain) is a study of blood T cell repertoires in COVID-19. At the level of the study: The study drew acute and convalescent COVID-19 samples from the United States, Italy and Spain.

Profiling relied on immunoSEQ multiplex PCR, and the TCRdb table lists in-frame clones only, not all of them. The table shows about 53,000 clones, with 60% to 85% occurring only once. Germline assignment: CDR1 LNHDA and CDR2 SQIVND (reference sequence). The CDR3 spans 15 residues. With 1 base removed from V and 0 bases from J, the gap between germline ends came to 8 bases. The sample was peripheral blood. The chain combines TRBV19 with TRBJ2-3; D ambiguous. This receptor was identified in a human donor with active or convalescent COVID-19. The donor label of this sample is uncertain. CDR3 loop: CASSIVQASTDTQYF. The CDR3 DNA follows: TGTGCCAGTAGTATAGTCCAGGCTAGCACAGATACGCAGTATTTT.